Each of the 22 T cell receptor beta chains below was sequenced from the same sample in a study of shared clonotypes between healthy human individuals (dated by TCRdb to about 2020). The library was obtained by the immunoSEQ multiplex PCR assay. TCRdb re-hosts the immuneACCESS table, in-frame sequences only. Its copies lack some clones; in the studies checked, an unresolved V gene accounts for under half of them, and the cause for the rest is not known. This sample comprises about 2.3 million clones, roughly 93% of them detected only once. The ten most abundant clones make up about 0.37% of the sample. Sequenced: naive CD4+ T cells from PBMCs. The cell subset or site label, read with the paper, signifies: CD45RA+ positively selected. These receptors were obtained from a man aged 18 to 30 in good health. Some clones in this sample may be carry-over from other donors' samples.

The rearrangement joins TRBV28 to TRBJ2-7; D is undetermined. With 3 bases removed from V and 2 bases from J, the gap between germline ends came to 14 bases. This CDR3 contains 15 residues. Germline CDR1 MDHEN, CDR2 SYDVKM. The CDR3 loop reads CASSFAGRSPYEQYF. In DNA form, the CDR3 reads TGTGCCAGCAGTTTCGCCGGCAGGTCACCCTACGAGCAGTACTTC.

CDR3 nucleotides: TGTGCTAGTGGTTTGGTACTAGGAGGGAACCCCACTGAAGCTTTCTTT. This encodes CASGLVLGGNPTEAFF. This chain connects TRBV12-5 to TRBJ1-1; D is uncertain. Per germline, CDR1 LGHNT and CDR2 FRNRAP. The CDR3 is 16 amino acids. V lost 0 bases to trimming and J lost 4 bases, with 15 bases between them.

This rearrangement joins TRBV9 to TRBJ2-1, with unresolved D. With 3 bases removed from V and 2 bases from J, the gap between germline ends came to 15 bases. This CDR3 comprises 16 residues. The germline CDR1 and CDR2 sequences are SGDLS and YYNGEE. CDR3 sequence (DNA): TGTGCCAGCAGCGCCCAGACTGGGGTCCCCTACAATGAGCAGTTCTTC. Its translation: CASSAQTGVPYNEQFF.

J is TRBJ2-5 and V is TRBV21-1. TRBV21-1 is a pseudogene. This CDR3 region has 16 residues. The CDR3 reads CASRFSYMTYQETQYF. CDR3 sequence (DNA): TGTGCCAGCAGATTTTCTTATATGACGTACCAAGAGACCCAGTACTTC.

V gene TRBV10-3 combines with J gene TRBJ1-6; D uncertain. Germline V lookup: CDR1 ENHRY, CDR2 SYGVKD. CDR3 size: 14 residues. V lost 4 bases and J lost 11, with 15 bases in between. The CDR3 DNA reads as TGTGCCATCAGTGTGGAGGGAATGAGTCCACCCCTCCACTTT. Translation gives CAISVEGMSPPLHF.

This clone was seen once. This chain joins TRBV4-1 and TRBJ2-3, with 12 nucleotides matching TRBD2. The germline gives CDR1 MGHRA, CDR2 YSYEKL. V was pared by 4 bases and J by 2 bases, with 4 bases of the junction left unmatched. The CDR3 runs 16 residues. CDR3 amino acids: CASSPLAGGITDTQYF. In DNA form, the CDR3 reads TGCGCCAGCAGCCCGCTAGCGGGAGGGATCACAGATACGCAGTATTTT.

This sequence joins TRBV9 and TRBJ2-1; TRBD2 might be the D (6 bases). Germline CDR1 and CDR2: SGDLS and YYNGEE. V was cut by 4 bases and J by 9 bases, with 17 bases left in between. This CDR3 is built from 14 residues. The CDR3 nucleotides are TGTGCCAGCAGCCGGGGGAGTAGGGACGGTGAGCAGTTCTTC. It codes for CASSRGSRDGEQFF.

The chain uses TRBV15 and TRBJ1-4; D call uncertain. This CDR3 comprises 12 residues. Trimming stripped 9 bases from V and 8 bases from J, with 13 bases between. Germline values: CDR1 LNHNV, CDR2 YYDKDF (reference sequence). The CDR3 is CATSWGTEKLFF. CDR3 coding DNA: TGTGCCACTTCATGGGGTACAGAAAAACTGTTTTTT.

This clone occurred once. This chain connects TRBV6-6 to TRBJ1-4, with no clear D. The CDR3 length is 14 residues. Germline V CDR1 and CDR2: MNHNY, SVGAGI (reference sequence). The V gene lost 6 bases and the J gene lost 0 bases, with 8 bases spanning the gap. The CDR3 is CASSARTTNEKLFF. CDR3 sequence (DNA): TGTGCCAGCAGCGCGCGGACAACTAATGAAAAACTGTTTTTT.

The table lists this clone with a few counts. The chain is built from TRBV10-3 and TRBJ1-1; D remains ambiguous. This CDR3 contains 13 residues. With 2 bases removed from V and 5 bases from J, the gap between germline ends came to 9 bases. The V gene's germline CDR1 is ENHRY and CDR2 SYGVKD. CDR3 nucleotide sequence: TGTGCCATCAGTGAGATATCGGGGACTGAAGCTTTCTTT. Its protein is CAISEISGTEAFF.

The chain couples TRBV27 to TRBJ1-1; no definite D call. Germline V gene sequence: CDR1 MNHEY, CDR2 SMNVEV (reference sequence). With 2 bases removed from V and 8 bases from J, the gap between germline ends came to 15 bases. CDR3 length: 14 amino acids. For the CDR3, the DNA is TGTGCCAGCAGTTTAGCCGGACGGCGCCTAGAAGCTTTCTTT. Its translation: CASSLAGRRLEAFF.

The rearrangement links TRBV7-6 to TRBJ2-6, with D perhaps matching TRBD1 or TRBD2 (5 bases each). The V and J ends lost 4 bases and 0 bases respectively, with 19 bases between them. The CDR3 sequence is 19 residues long. Germline loops: CDR1 SGHVS, CDR2 FNYEAQ. The CDR3 bases are TGTGCCAGCAGCTCTGAAACTGGGGGATTATTCTCTGGGGCCAACGTCCTGACTTTC. Amino acids: CASSSETGGLFSGANVLTF.

On this clone: The sample contains more than one DNA sequence encoding this CDR3. This chain joins TRBV27 and TRBJ2-3; 15 bases align to TRBD2. Germline CDR1 and CDR2: MNHEY and SMNVEV (reference sequence). V was clipped by 3 bases and J by 0 bases; unmatched bases: 4. The CDR3 covers 18 residues. CDR3 protein: CASSLGLAGGPSTDTQYF. The CDR3 nucleotides are TGTGCCAGCAGTTTGGGACTAGCGGGAGGCCCCAGCACAGATACGCAGTATTTT.

The gene calls are TRBV28 and TRBJ2-7, with no clear D. Germline CDR1 MDHEN, CDR2 SYDVKM. This CDR3 comprises 12 residues. Trimming shortened V by 7 bases and J by 7 bases, and 14 bases separated the two germline ends. CDR3 residues: CASTPSTREQYF. DNA of the CDR3: TGTGCCAGCACCCCCTCGACGAGGGAGCAGTACTTC.

This clone was seen just once. The gene calls are TRBV4-2 and TRBJ2-7; D might be TRBD2 (6 bases). CDR3 length: 15 amino acids. Germline values: CDR1 LGHNA, CDR2 YNFKEQ. V lost 4 bases, J lost 6 bases, and 19 bases lay in between. CDR3 region: CASSPRKGGTSEQYF. As DNA, the CDR3 is TGTGCCAGCAGCCCGCGCAAGGGCGGGACCTCCGAGCAGTACTTC.

In its sample, this clone was seen a few times. The rearrangement links TRBV6-5 to TRBJ1-1, with D possibly being TRBD1 (6 bases). The CDR3 runs 12 residues. CDR1 MNHEY and CDR2 SVGAGI come from the germline V gene. The V gene lost 6 bases and the J gene lost 8 bases, with 13 bases spanning the gap. The CDR3 reads CASSGPGQEAFF. CDR3 DNA: TGTGCCAGCAGCGGGCCGGGACAAGAAGCTTTCTTT.

The genes are TRBV7-9 and TRBJ2-3, with D hard to call. V lost 7 bases, J lost 6 bases, and 14 bases lay in between. CDR3 length: 13 amino acids. Germline V gene data show CDR1 as SEHNR and CDR2 as FQNEAQ (reference sequence). CDR3: CASNTPRWDTQYF. The DNA for the CDR3 is TGTGCCAGCAACACACCTAGGTGGGATACGCAGTATTTT.

CDR3 loop: CASSQVGPSGILYEQYF. The CDR3 coding sequence is TGCGCCAGCAGCCAAGTAGGGCCTAGCGGGATCCTATACGAGCAGTACTTC. This rearrangement joins TRBV4-1 to TRBJ2-7, with 9 bases lining up with TRBD2. CDR1 MGHRA and CDR2 YSYEKL come from the germline V gene. J was trimmed by 4 bases and V by 1 base; bases with no gene match: 11. This CDR3 is 17 amino acids long.

The rearrangement links TRBV9 to TRBJ1-1; the D is unclear. V was shortened by 2 bases and J by 2 bases, with 10 bases between the two germline ends. Per the germline V gene, CDR1 is SGDLS and CDR2 is YYNGEE. This CDR3 has 14 residues. CDR3 sequence (DNA): TGTGCCAGCAGCGTCCGGGAGAAAAACACTGAAGCTTTCTTT. Protein sequence: CASSVREKNTEAFF.

The gene calls are TRBV6-5 and TRBJ2-1, with D possibly matching TRBD2 (6 bases). From germline, CDR1 is MNHEY and CDR2 SVGAGI. This CDR3 spans 15 amino acids. Trimming left V 4 bases short and J 1 base short, with 11 bases between. The CDR3 here is CASSSSLASYNEQFF. CDR3 in DNA: TGTGCCAGCAGTTCCTCCCTAGCGTCCTACAATGAGCAGTTCTTC.

This chain joins TRBV5-4 and TRBJ1-2; TRBD1 matches at 11 bases. Germline CDR1 is SGHNT and CDR2 is YYREEE (reference sequence). This CDR3 region has 14 residues. The ends lost 3 bases at V and 8 bases at J; junction bases unmatched: 6. For the CDR3, the DNA is TGTGCCAGCAGCTCCGGACAGGGGGCGCTGGGCTACACCTTC. Translated, it gives CASSSGQGALGYTF.

J is TRBJ2-1 and V is TRBV4-3, with D uncertain. V lost 3 bases, J lost 7 bases, and 10 bases lay in between. The CDR3 loop spans 13 amino acids. Germline V gene sequence: CDR1 LGHNA, CDR2 YSLEER. CDR3 bases: TGCGCCAGCAGCCAGAGTAATGGGAATGAGCAGTTCTTC. It translates to CASSQSNGNEQFF.